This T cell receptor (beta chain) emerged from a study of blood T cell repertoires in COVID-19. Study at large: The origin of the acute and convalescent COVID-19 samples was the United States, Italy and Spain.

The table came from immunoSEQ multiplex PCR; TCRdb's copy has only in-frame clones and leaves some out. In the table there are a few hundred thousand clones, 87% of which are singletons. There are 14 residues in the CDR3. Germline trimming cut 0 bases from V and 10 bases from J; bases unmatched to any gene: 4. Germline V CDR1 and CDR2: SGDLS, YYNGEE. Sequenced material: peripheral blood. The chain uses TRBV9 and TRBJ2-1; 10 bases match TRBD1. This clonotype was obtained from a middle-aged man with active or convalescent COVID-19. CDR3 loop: CASSVGGQGTEQFF. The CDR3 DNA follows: TGTGCCAGCAGCGTAGGGGGACAGGGGACGGAGCAGTTCTTC.